The 15 T cell receptor beta chains in this list originate from one sample, sequenced in a study of cytomegalovirus exposure and HLA in healthy donors. This table comes from immunoSEQ multiplex PCR, and its TCRdb copy is limited to in-frame clones, with some not included. Of 250,000 to 400,000 clones in the sample, roughly nine tenths were seen once. Input material: PBMCs. The receptors stem from a woman aged 25 to 39 in good health and CMV-seropositive.

The chain employs TRBV7-2 and TRBJ2-2, with D perhaps matching TRBD1 (5 bases). The germline gives CDR1 SGHTA, CDR2 FQGNSA. The CDR3 loop spans 16 amino acids. The V and J ends lost 2 bases and 4 bases respectively, with 14 bases between them. The CDR3 sequence is CASSLTGEVATGELFF. Here the CDR3 DNA reads TGTGCCAGCAGCTTAACAGGAGAGGTGGCCACCGGGGAGCTGTTTTTT. The whole variable domain, filled in from reference TRBV7-2 and TRBJ2-2, reads GAGVSQSPSNKVTEKGKDVELRCDPISGHTALYWYRQSLGQGLEFLIYFQGNSAPDKSGLPSDRFSAERTGGSVSTLTIQRTQQEDSAVYLCASSLTGEVATGELFFGEGSRLTVL.

The table lists this clone with a few counts. The chain links TRBV18 to TRBJ1-5; no clear D gene. Looked up from germline, CDR1 is KGHSH and CDR2 is LQKENI. V dropped 2 bases and J dropped 3 bases, with 8 bases sitting between them. This CDR3 region has 14 residues. The CDR3 DNA reads as TGTGCCAGCTCACCATCGGGCTACAATCAGCCCCAGCATTTT. It is translated as CASSPSGYNQPQHF.

This chain connects TRBV4-1 to TRBJ1-6; D remains unclear. The germline gives CDR1 MGHRA, CDR2 YSYEKL. The CDR3 has 16 residues. The ends were cut back, 0 bases at V and 10 bases at J, with 16 bases in the middle. CDR3 region: CASSQDLARSGSPLHF. CDR3 DNA: TGCGCCAGCAGCCAAGATCTCGCCCGGAGCGGCTCACCCCTCCACTTT.

The rearrangement joins TRBV2 to TRBJ2-5, with 12 bases aligning to TRBD2. This CDR3 has 15 residues. V lost 5 bases to trimming and J lost 5 bases; unmatched junction nucleotides: 6. CDR1 and CDR2 (germline): SNHLY, FYNNEI. The CDR3 is CASSRLAGARETQYF. CDR3 coding DNA: TGTGCCAGCAGTAGACTAGCGGGAGCTCGGGAGACCCAGTACTTC.

This chain links TRBV9 with TRBJ2-1; 7 positions match TRBD2. The V gene end was trimmed by 0 bases and the J gene end by 5 bases; junction bases not matched to a gene: 5. The germline V gene encodes CDR1 SGDLS and CDR2 YYNGEE. The CDR3 has 15 amino acids. CDR3 coding DNA: TGTGCCAGCAGCGTAGCCCGGGGGGAAGACAATGAGCAGTTCTTC. As protein: CASSVARGEDNEQFF.

This chain joins TRBV5-6 and TRBJ1-3; D remains ambiguous. Germline CDR1 reads SGHDT; CDR2 reads YYEEEE. Trimming stripped 6 bases from V and 0 bases from J, with 10 bases between. The CDR3 consists of 14 residues. CDR3 loop: CASTVTPSGNTIYF. Written as DNA, the CDR3 is TGTGCCAGCACTGTTACCCCCTCTGGAAACACCATATATTTT.

This chain joins TRBV19 and TRBJ1-1; no clear D. The CDR3 contains 15 residues. The ends were cut back, 3 bases at V and 4 bases at J, with 15 bases in the middle. Per germline, CDR1 LNHDA and CDR2 SQIVND (reference sequence). This CDR3 is CASSISLTLGTEAFF. DNA for the CDR3: TGTGCCAGTAGTATTTCTTTGACGTTGGGCACTGAAGCTTTCTTT.

The chain combines TRBV2 with TRBJ2-3; the match to TRBD1 covers 7 bases. This CDR3 contains 14 residues. Trimming took 6 bases from V and 0 from J; bases not matched to a gene: 3. CDR1 is SNHLY, CDR2 FYNNEI, per germline. The CDR3 region is CASRGQVSTDTQYF. CDR3 nucleotide sequence: TGTGCCAGCAGAGGACAGGTTAGCACAGATACGCAGTATTTT.

The chain combines TRBV5-1 with TRBJ2-7; D remains ambiguous. This CDR3 is built from 13 residues. Germline values: CDR1 SGHRS, CDR2 YFSETQ. The V end lost 0 bases, the J end lost 2 bases, and 6 bases lay between the germline ends. The CDR3 sequence: CASSLGSPYEQYF. The CDR3 DNA reads as TGCGCCAGCAGCTTGGGTAGTCCCTACGAGCAGTACTTC.

The rearrangement uses TRBV4-3 and TRBJ2-7; TRBD2 aligns across 11 bases. Germline-derived CDR1 and CDR2 are LGHNA and YSLEER. The CDR3 loop spans 15 amino acids. The J segment lost 3 bases and the V segment lost 2 bases, leaving 3 bases of the junction unmatched. Here the CDR3 DNA reads TGCGCCAGCAGCCAATCCCTAGCGGGAGGCTACGAGCAGTACTTC. Translating it yields CASSQSLAGGYEQYF.

The V gene is TRBV19, the J gene TRBJ2-1, with 12 bases lining up with TRBD2. V shed 2 bases and J 7 bases; nucleotides not matched to a gene: 18. The CDR3 contains 20 residues. Germline CDR1 and CDR2: LNHDA and SQIVND (reference sequence). The CDR3 loop reads CASSINLAGGPVSRWNEQFF. CDR3 sequence (DNA): TGTGCCAGTAGTATAAACCTAGCGGGAGGGCCAGTCTCTCGATGGAATGAGCAGTTCTTC.

The V and J genes are TRBV9 and TRBJ2-4; TRBD2 agrees at 11 bases. The ends lost 0 bases at V and 8 bases at J; junction bases unmatched: 7. CDR3 length: 16 residues. Germline V gene lookup returns CDR1 SGDLS and CDR2 YYNGEE. DNA of the CDR3: TGTGCCAGCAGCGTAGGCTTAGCGGGGGGGCAGCACATTCAGTACTTC. It specifies CASSVGLAGGQHIQYF.

This chain links TRBV4-1 with TRBJ2-7; 7 nucleotides align to TRBD1. CDR1 is MGHRA, CDR2 YSYEKL, per germline. There are 13 residues in the CDR3. The V and J ends lost 2 bases and 5 bases, in that order; junction bases with no gene match: 3. Here the CDR3 reads CASSQPGTDEQYF. The CDR3 DNA is TGCGCCAGCAGCCAACCTGGGACAGACGAGCAGTACTTC.

The chain couples TRBV7-9 to TRBJ2-1; D is undetermined. The V gene's germline CDR1 is SEHNR and CDR2 FQNEAQ (reference sequence). This CDR3 is built from 12 residues. V gave up 5 bases and J gave up 9 bases, with 11 bases separating them. CDR3 bases: TGTGCCAGCAGCCTAAGGACCACTGAGCAGTTCTTC. This gives the protein CASSLRTTEQFF.

The chain is built from TRBV9 and TRBJ2-2; D possibly uses TRBD1 or TRBD2 (7 bases each). Germline V gives CDR1 SGDLS, CDR2 YYNGEE. With 4 bases removed from V and 4 bases from J, the gap between germline ends came to 17 bases. The CDR3 sequence is 16 residues long. Here the CDR3 DNA reads TGTGCCAGCAGCTCAGGGGGAGGGGGGCTCACCGGGGAGCTGTTTTTT. It specifies CASSSGGGGLTGELFF.